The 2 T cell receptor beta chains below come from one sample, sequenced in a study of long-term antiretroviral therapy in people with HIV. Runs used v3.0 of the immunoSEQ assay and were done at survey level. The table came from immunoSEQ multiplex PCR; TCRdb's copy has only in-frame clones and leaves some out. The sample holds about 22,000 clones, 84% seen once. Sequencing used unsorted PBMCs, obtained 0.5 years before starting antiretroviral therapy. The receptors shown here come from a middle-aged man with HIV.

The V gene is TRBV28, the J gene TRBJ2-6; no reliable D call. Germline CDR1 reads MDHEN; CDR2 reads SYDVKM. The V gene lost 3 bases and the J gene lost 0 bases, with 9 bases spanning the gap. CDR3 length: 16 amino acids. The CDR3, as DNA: TGTGCCAGCAGTTTGCGGTCAGCCTCTGGGGCCAACGTCCTGACTTTC. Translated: CASSLRSASGANVLTF.

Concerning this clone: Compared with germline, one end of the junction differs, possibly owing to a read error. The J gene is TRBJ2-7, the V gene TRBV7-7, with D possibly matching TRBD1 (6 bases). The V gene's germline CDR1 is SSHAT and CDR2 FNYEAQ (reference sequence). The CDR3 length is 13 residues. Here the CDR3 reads CASSPGGGYEQYF. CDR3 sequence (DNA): TGTGCTAGCAGCCCTGGGGGCGGATACGAGCAGTACTTC. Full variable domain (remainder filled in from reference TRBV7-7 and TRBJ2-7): GAGVSQSPRYKVTKRGQDVTLRCDPISSHATLYWYQQALGQGPEFLTYFNYEAQPDKSGLPSDRFSAERPEGSISTLTIQRTEQRDSAMYRCASSPGGGYEQYFGPGTRLTVT.